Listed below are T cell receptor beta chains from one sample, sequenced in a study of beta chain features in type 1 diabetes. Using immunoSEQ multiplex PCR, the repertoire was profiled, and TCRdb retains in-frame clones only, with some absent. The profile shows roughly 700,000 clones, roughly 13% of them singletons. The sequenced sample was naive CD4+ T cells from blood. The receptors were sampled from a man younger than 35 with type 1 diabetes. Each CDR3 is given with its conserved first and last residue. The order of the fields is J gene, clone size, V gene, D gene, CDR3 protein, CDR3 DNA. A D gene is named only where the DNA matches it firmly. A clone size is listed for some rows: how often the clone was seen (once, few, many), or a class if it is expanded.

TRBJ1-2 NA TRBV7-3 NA CASSLTGHSNYGYTF TGTGCCAGCAGTCTAACAGGTCACTCTAACTATGGCTACACCTTC
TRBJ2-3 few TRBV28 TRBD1 CASSLQGAGDTQYF TGTGCCAGCAGTTTACAGGGGGCTGGAGATACGCAGTATTTT
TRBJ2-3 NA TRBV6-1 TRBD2 CASRSSGRYTDTQYF TGTGCCAGCAGAAGTAGCGGGCGCTACACAGATACGCAGTATTTT
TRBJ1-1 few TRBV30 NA CAWRLGVRTEAFF TGTGCCTGGAGATTGGGGGTGAGGACTGAAGCTTTCTTT
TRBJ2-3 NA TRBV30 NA CAWMARRIADTQYF TGTGCCTGGATGGCAAGACGGATTGCAGATACGCAGTATTTT
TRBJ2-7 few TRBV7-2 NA CASSSMTYEQYF TGTGCCAGCAGCTCAATGACCTACGAGCAGTACTTC
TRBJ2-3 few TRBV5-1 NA CASSLGQSADTQYF TGCGCCAGCAGCTTGGGGCAGTCGGCGGATACGCAGTATTTT
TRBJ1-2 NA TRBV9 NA CASSVDMAFYGYTF TGTGCCAGCAGCGTAGATATGGCCTTCTATGGCTACACCTTC
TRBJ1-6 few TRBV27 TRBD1 CASSSRQGLLSSYNSPLHF TGTGCCAGCAGTTCCCGACAGGGACTTCTGAGCTCCTATAATTCACCCCTCCACTTT
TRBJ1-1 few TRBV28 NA CASTGGGSRTEAFF TGTGCCAGCACCGGAGGGGGGTCGAGGACTGAAGCTTTCTTT
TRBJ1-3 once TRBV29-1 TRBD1 CSAKRGRWENTIYF TGCAGCGCCAAAAGGGGGCGGTGGGAAAACACCATATATTTT
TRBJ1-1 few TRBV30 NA CAWSASSRTEAFF TGTGCCTGGAGCGCATCAAGTAGGACTGAAGCTTTCTTT
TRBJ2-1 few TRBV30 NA CAWSKGQVPNNEQFF TGTGCCTGGAGTAAGGGGCAAGTGCCAAACAATGAGCAGTTCTTC
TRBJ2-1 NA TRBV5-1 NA CASSLGGGRREQFF TGCGCCAGCAGCTTGGGAGGGGGGCGCAGGGAGCAGTTCTTC
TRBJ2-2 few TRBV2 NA CAGSEGAAGELFF TGTGCCGGCTCGGAAGGGGCGGCCGGGGAGCTGTTTTTT
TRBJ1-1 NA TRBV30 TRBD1 CAWRLGTGMNTEAFF TGTGCCTGGCGATTAGGGACAGGCATGAACACTGAAGCTTTCTTT